A single sample gave rise to the 6 T cell receptor beta chains below, sequenced in a study of cytomegalovirus exposure and HLA in healthy donors. Amplification used 60 Vbeta primers and 13 Jbeta primers. Data came from immunoSEQ multiplex PCR; TCRdb stores just in-frame clones and leaves some out. The data show some 130,000 clones, 77% seen once. Input material: PBMCs. The source is a man aged 25 to 40 in good health and CMV-seronegative.

The chain has TRBV6-6 and TRBJ2-3; D not certain. Looked up from germline, CDR1 is MNHNY and CDR2 is SVGAGI (reference sequence). The CDR3 totals 12 residues. Trimming pared 6 bases from V and 4 bases from J, leaving 8 bases between. This CDR3 is CASSPGADTQYF. CDR3 DNA: TGTGCCAGCAGCCCCGGAGCAGATACGCAGTATTTT.

The genes are TRBV19 and TRBJ1-5; no clear D. V was trimmed by 3 bases and J by 1 base, leaving 10 bases between them. The CDR3 loop spans 15 amino acids. Germline CDR1 and CDR2: LNHDA and SQIVND (reference sequence). CDR3 amino acids: CASSMPGRSNQPQHF. CDR3 sequence (DNA): TGTGCCAGTAGTATGCCGGGGAGAAGCAATCAGCCCCAGCATTTT.

Worth noting for this clone: Other DNA sequences in this sample translate to the same CDR3. The chain links TRBV28 to TRBJ2-7; D gene uncertain. The CDR3 spans 11 residues. V was cut by 4 bases and J by 4 bases, with 5 bases left in between. Germline CDR1 MDHEN, CDR2 SYDVKM. CDR3 nucleotides: TGTGCCAGCAGTTCCACTTACGAGCAGTACTTC. Amino acids: CASSSTYEQYF.

This clone was seen only a few times. V is TRBV7-9 and J is TRBJ2-2; the D gene is possibly TRBD1 (6 bases). The CDR3 loop spans 16 amino acids. Germline assignment: CDR1 SEHNR and CDR2 FQNEAQ (reference sequence). Trimming left V 5 bases short and J 0 bases short, with 13 bases between. CDR3 amino acids: CASSHPDRSNTGELFF. In DNA, the CDR3 is TGTGCCAGCAGCCACCCGGACAGATCGAACACCGGGGAGCTGTTTTTT.

This rearrangement joins TRBV30 to TRBJ2-1; the D gene is possibly TRBD2 (6 bases). Trimming left V 2 bases short and J 6 bases short, with 8 bases between. The CDR3 is 12 amino acids. CDR1 is GTSNPN, CDR2 SVGIG, per germline (reference sequence). CDR3 amino acids: CAWSLSGNEQFF. The DNA of the CDR3 is TGTGCCTGGAGTCTTAGCGGCAATGAGCAGTTCTTC.

The chain uses TRBV28 and TRBJ1-3; maybe TRBD1 (6 bases). The CDR3 is 16 residues long. V was cut by 7 bases and J by 1 base, with 17 bases left in between. Germline CDR1 is MDHEN and CDR2 is SYDVKM. Written as DNA, the CDR3 is TGTGCCAGCACCGAACCCCGGGGGGCTTCTGGAAACACCATATATTTT. Its translation is CASTEPRGASGNTIYF.